A single sample is the source of the 30 T cell receptor beta chains below, sequenced in a study of T cells in Graves' hyperthyroidism and ophthalmopathy. Amplification yielded TCR beta CDR3 regions, with RNA transcripts as the source. The TCR CDR3 was amplified in a first-round RT-PCR using the HTBI primer set. One entry per CDR3 protein results from TCRdb running MiXCR on the multiplex PCR reads. The profile shows approximately 690,000 distinct CDR3 sequences, approximately 15% of them singletons. The sample comprised blood. The source of these receptors is a woman in her fifties or sixties with Graves' ophthalmopathy.

This clonotype appeared many times. The chain joins TRBV7-2 to TRBJ2-5, with 12 positions matching TRBD2. The CDR3 totals 18 residues. Germline V CDR1 and CDR2: SGHTA, FQGNSA. V gave up 5 bases and J gave up 1 base; unmatched junction bases: 11. Here the CDR3 DNA reads TGTGCCAGCAGCCCGAAGCCCGGGACTAGCGGGCTCCAAGAGACCCAGTACTTC. Encoded protein: CASSPKPGTSGLQETQYF.

This clonotype has at least ten counts. The chain joins TRBV7-9 to TRBJ2-1, with TRBD2 matching 8 bases. The CDR3 runs to 15 residues. Germline-derived CDR1 and CDR2 are SEHNR and FQNEAQ (reference sequence). V shed 4 bases and J 4 bases; nucleotides not matched to a gene: 6. CDR3 nucleotide sequence: TGTGCCAGCAGCTCGTATAGCGGGAAGTACAATGAGCAGTTCTTC. It specifies CASSSYSGKYNEQFF.

This clonotype has a count of ten or more. The chain recombines TRBV7-9 with TRBJ1-1; D remains ambiguous. Germline loops: CDR1 SEHNR, CDR2 FQNEAQ (reference sequence). This CDR3 comprises 14 residues. V lost 7 bases and J lost 2, with 14 bases in between. CDR3 loop: CASNNRDINTEAFF. In DNA form, the CDR3 reads TGTGCCAGCAACAACCGGGATATTAACACTGAAGCTTTCTTT.

The rearrangement links TRBV10-3 to TRBJ2-6; 10 nucleotides line up with TRBD1. After removal of 8 bases from V and 0 bases from J, the junction contained 4 bases not matched to a gene. Germline V gene lookup returns CDR1 ENHRY and CDR2 SYGVKD. There are 16 residues in the CDR3. The CDR3 DNA reads TGTGCCATCGGGACAGGGGCGTTCTCTGGGGCCAACGTCCTGACTTTC. Translating it yields CAIGTGAFSGANVLTF.

In its sample, this clonotype was seen a few times. This chain links TRBV20-1 with TRBJ2-7; 12 bases are shared with TRBD2. V was pared by 0 bases and J by 6 bases, with 15 bases of the junction left unmatched. There are 18 residues in the CDR3. Germline V gives CDR1 DFQATT, CDR2 SNEGSKA (reference sequence). The CDR3 sequence is CSARDPRTSGRRGGEQYF. The DNA of the CDR3 is TGCAGTGCTAGAGATCCCCGAACTAGCGGGAGGCGGGGGGGCGAGCAGTACTTC.

The chain employs TRBV15 and TRBJ1-3; D possibly corresponds to TRBD1 (5 bases). Trimming pared 0 bases from V and 2 bases from J, leaving 17 bases between. Germline lookup yields CDR1 LNHNV and CDR2 YYDKDF (reference sequence). This CDR3 contains 18 residues. CDR3 amino acids: CATSRDLSGRATGNTIYF. The CDR3 coding sequence is TGTGCCACCAGCAGAGATCTTAGCGGCAGGGCCACTGGAAACACCATATATTTT.

This clonotype appeared many times. The junction shows a germline mismatch at one end, possibly a read error. The rearrangement links TRBV7-2 to TRBJ2-1; 9 nucleotides agree with TRBD2. Germline V lookup: CDR1 SGHTA, CDR2 FQGNSA. This CDR3 spans 15 amino acids. The CDR3 coding sequence is TGTGCCAGCAGCCTAGCGGGACGTTACTACAATGAGCAGTTCTTC. Its protein is CASSLAGRYYNEQFF. The variable domain in full, with the rest retrieved from reference TRBV7-2 and TRBJ2-1, is GAGVSQSPSNKVTEKGKDVELRCDPISGHTALYWYRQSLGQGLEFLIYFQGNSAPDKSGLPSDRFSAERTGGSVSTLTIQRTQQEDSAVYLCASSLAGRYYNEQFFGPGTRLTVL.

The V call is TRBV12-3 or TRBV12-4, the J call TRBJ2-7, with 7 positions matching TRBD1. V was clipped by 3 bases and J by 3 bases; unmatched bases: 5. The CDR3 sequence is 14 residues long. The CDR3 DNA reads as TGTGCCAGCAGTTTCCCCGGGACAGACTACGAGCAGTACTTC. Its translation: CASSFPGTDYEQYF.

This clonotype was seen many times. The gene calls are TRBV28 and TRBJ2-5, with no clear D. Germline V gene sequence: CDR1 MDHEN, CDR2 SYDVKM. The CDR3 has 15 residues. Trimming cost V 1 base and J 2 bases, with 11 bases left between them. The CDR3 spells CASSLYFGTQETQYF. CDR3 sequence (DNA): TGTGCCAGCAGTTTATATTTCGGCACACAAGAGACCCAGTACTTC.

This clonotype has a count of ten or more. The rearrangement joins TRBV12-3 or TRBV12-4 to TRBJ1-4, with D unresolved. The CDR3 contains 12 residues. With 6 bases removed from V and 8 bases from J, the gap between germline ends came to 10 bases. CDR3 sequence: CASRRVEEKLFF. The CDR3 DNA reads as TGTGCCAGCAGAAGGGTTGAGGAAAAACTGTTTTTT.

On this clonotype: This may be a read error, as it is one base from a much larger clone. Since the CDR3 does not end with the conserved phenylalanine or tryptophan, this likely comes from a read error. The genes are TRBV9 and TRBJ2-5; 8 bases line up with TRBD2. J was trimmed by 1 base and V by 0 bases; bases with no gene match: 8. CDR1 and CDR2 (germline): SGDLS, YYNGEE. This CDR3 has 17 residues. The chain's CDR3 is CASSVGTAGGFQETQYL. In nucleotides, the CDR3 is TGTGCCAGCAGCGTAGGTACGGCGGGAGGCTTCCAAGAGACCCAGTACTTA.

This clonotype was recorded a few times. The CDR3 region has the DNA TGCGCCAGCAGCCAAGATTGGGCTAGCGGGAGTTTCGAGACCCAGTACTTC. Translation gives CASSQDWASGSFETQYF. The V call is TRBV4-3, the J call TRBJ2-5, with TRBD2 matching 10 bases. The CDR3 runs 17 residues. Unmatched junction bases numbered 9, after V lost 0 bases and J lost 5 bases. Germline V CDR1 and CDR2: LGHNA, YSLEER.

The J gene is TRBJ2-5, the V gene TRBV12-3 or TRBV12-4, with TRBD2 matching over 8 bases. This CDR3 is built from 14 residues. J was trimmed by 4 bases and V by 3 bases; bases with no gene match: 4. This chain's CDR3 is CASSFGTRAETQYF. The CDR3 nucleotides read TGTGCCAGCAGTTTTGGGACTAGGGCAGAGACCCAGTACTTC.

This clonotype has at least ten counts. The rearrangement uses TRBV6-1 and TRBJ2-1; 7 bases match TRBD2. The J segment lost 3 bases and the V segment lost 8 bases, leaving 4 bases of the junction unmatched. CDR1 MNHNS and CDR2 SASEGT come from the germline V gene. CDR3 length: 13 amino acids. The CDR3 here is CASHRGDYNEQFF. CDR3 DNA: TGTGCCAGCCATCGGGGGGACTACAATGAGCAGTTCTTC.

The V gene is TRBV5-1, the J gene TRBJ2-7; 13 positions agree with TRBD2. J was trimmed by 5 bases and V by 2 bases; bases with no gene match: 10. CDR3 length: 17 amino acids. Germline values: CDR1 SGHRS, CDR2 YFSETQ. CDR3 loop: CASSLRTSGSRSHEQYF. In DNA form, the CDR3 reads TGCGCCAGCAGCTTAAGGACTAGCGGGAGTAGGTCCCACGAGCAGTACTTC. Drawing the rest from reference TRBV5-1 and TRBJ2-7, the complete variable domain is KAGVTQTPRYLIKTRGQQVTLSCSPISGHRSVSWYQQTPGQGLQFLFEYFSETQRNKGNFPGRFSGRQFSNSRSEMNVSTLELGDSALYLCASSLRTSGSRSHEQYFGPGTRLTVT.

The sample holds many counts of this clonotype. The V and J genes are TRBV7-9 and TRBJ2-7; TRBD1 is a possible D gene (6 bases). Germline values: CDR1 SEHNR, CDR2 FQNEAQ (reference sequence). The length of the CDR3 is 15 residues. The ends were cut back, 6 bases at V and 5 bases at J, with 20 bases in the middle. CDR3 residues: CASSFTGNLVHEQYF. Written as DNA, the CDR3 is TGTGCCAGCAGTTTCACAGGGAATCTTGTCCACGAGCAGTACTTC. The variable domain in full, completed from reference TRBV7-9 and TRBJ2-7, reads DTGVSQNPRHKITKRGQNVTFRCDPISEHNRLYWYRQTLGQGPEFLTYFQNEAQLEKSRLLSDRFSAERPKGSFSTLEIQRTEQGDSAMYLCASSFTGNLVHEQYFGPGTRLTVT.

The V call is TRBV20-1, the J call TRBJ2-1; perhaps TRBD2 as D (5 bases). The germline CDR1 and CDR2 sequences are DFQATT and SNEGSKA (reference sequence). This CDR3 has 15 residues. Trimming took off 3 bases at V and 5 bases at J, with 17 bases between the two ends. As DNA, the CDR3 is TGCAGTGCTAGTTCGCCAGCGGAGTTCAACAATGAGCAGTTCTTC. Translated, it gives CSASSPAEFNNEQFF.

This clonotype turned up a few times. The chain has TRBV7-9 and TRBJ1-1; 7 bases match TRBD1. Trimming cost V 7 bases and J 3 bases; bases outside gene matches: 5. Germline CDR1 reads SEHNR; CDR2 reads FQNEAQ (reference sequence). The CDR3 contains 13 residues. The CDR3 nucleotides are TGTGCCAGCACCCCGCAGGGGGACACTGAAGCTTTCTTT. As protein: CASTPQGDTEAFF. Based on the CDR3 plus reference TRBV7-9 and TRBJ1-1, the full variable domain is DTGVSQNPRHKITKRGQNVTFRCDPISEHNRLYWYRQTLGQGPEFLTYFQNEAQLEKSRLLSDRFSAERPKGSFSTLEIQRTEQGDSAMYLCASTPQGDTEAFFGQGTRLTVV.

There are many counts of this clonotype. This chain uses TRBV7-9 with TRBJ2-7; no firm D call. Germline V gene sequence: CDR1 SEHNR, CDR2 FQNEAQ (reference sequence). CDR3 size: 15 residues. V lost 3 bases and J 2 bases, leaving 14 bases between the germline ends. For the CDR3, the DNA is TGTGCCAGCAGCTTCGCCGAGGCAATTCCCTACGAGCAGTACTTC. It yields the protein CASSFAEAIPYEQYF.

The J gene is TRBJ2-1, the V gene TRBV2; 7 positions match TRBD2. Germline V lookup: CDR1 SNHLY, CDR2 FYNNEI. The CDR3 covers 13 residues. The V segment lost 8 bases and the J segment 5 bases; nucleotides outside the gene matches: 6. The chain's CDR3 is CASRDYFDNEQFF. The DNA of the CDR3 is TGTGCCAGCCGGGACTACTTCGACAATGAGCAGTTCTTC. The variable domain in full, with the rest retrieved from reference TRBV2 and TRBJ2-1, is EPEVTQTPSHQVTQMGQEVILRCVPISNHLYFYWYRQILGQKVEFLVSFYNNEISEKSEIFDDQFSVERPDGSNFTLKIRSTKLEDSAMYFCASRDYFDNEQFFGPGTRLTVL.

V is TRBV28 and J is TRBJ2-3; 7 bases map to TRBD2. Germline values: CDR1 MDHEN, CDR2 SYDVKM. The CDR3 runs 17 residues. Trimming removed 6 bases from V and 0 bases from J; junction bases left unmatched: 12. The chain's CDR3 is CASRGGAGTHSTDTQYF. The CDR3 DNA reads TGTGCCAGCAGGGGGGGAGCGGGGACCCATAGCACAGATACGCAGTATTTT.

The table lists this clonotype with many counts. The chain recombines TRBV30 with TRBJ1-1, with D hard to call. CDR3 size: 13 residues. Trimming left V 4 bases short and J 3 bases short, with 12 bases between. Germline CDR1 and CDR2: GTSNPN and SVGIG (reference sequence). Here the CDR3 reads CAWKFGIDTEAFF. CDR3 bases: TGTGCCTGGAAATTCGGTATTGACACTGAAGCTTTCTTT.

This clonotype was detected many times. The chain uses TRBV10-3 and TRBJ2-7; 10 nucleotides match TRBD2. The V segment lost 6 bases and the J segment 4 bases; nucleotides outside the gene matches: 6. This CDR3 is 14 amino acids long. Per germline, CDR1 ENHRY and CDR2 SYGVKD. The chain's CDR3 is CAIRASGSKYEQYF. CDR3 nucleotides: TGTGCCATCAGAGCTAGCGGGAGTAAGTACGAGCAGTACTTC.

In its sample, this clonotype was seen a few times. The chain has TRBV9 and TRBJ2-2; D might be TRBD1 (7 bases). The germline CDR1 and CDR2 sequences are SGDLS and YYNGEE. The length of the CDR3 is 17 residues. Between the trimmed V and J ends, which lost 3 bases and 4 bases, there was a span of 19 bases. The CDR3 sequence: CASSDGGGARSTGELFF. Here the CDR3 DNA reads TGTGCCAGCAGCGACGGAGGGGGCGCGCGTTCCACCGGGGAGCTGTTTTTT.

This clonotype was observed at least ten times. This rearrangement joins TRBV24-1 to TRBJ1-5, with a tentative D call TRBD1 (5 bases). Germline assignment: CDR1 KGHDR and CDR2 SFDVKD. Trimming pared 4 bases from V and 7 bases from J, leaving 13 bases between. This CDR3 is built from 14 residues. CDR3 DNA sequence: TGTGCCACCAGTGACACCGGGACCGCACAGCCCCAGCATTTT. It is translated as CATSDTGTAQPQHF.

This chain links TRBV7-2 with TRBJ2-3, with 8 bases identical to TRBD1. The CDR3 is made up of 16 amino acids. Germline lookup yields CDR1 SGHTA and CDR2 FQGNSA. V lost 2 bases, J lost 1 base, and 5 bases stayed unmatched. CDR3 sequence reads: CASSLSGGIGTDTQYF. The CDR3 DNA follows: TGTGCCAGCAGCTTATCAGGGGGCATTGGCACAGATACGCAGTATTTT.

This chain uses TRBV7-2 with TRBJ2-2, with D maybe TRBD1 (5 bases). This CDR3 is 17 amino acids long. V was cut by 0 bases and J by 2 bases, with 13 bases left in between. Germline V gene data show CDR1 as SGHTA and CDR2 as FQGNSA. The CDR3 nucleotides are TGTGCCAGCAGCTTAGCGATAGGGGCGTTTAACACCGGGGAGCTGTTTTTT. This sequence encodes CASSLAIGAFNTGELFF.

CDR3 amino acids: CASSRDGTTSTDTQYF. The CDR3, as DNA: TGTGCCAGCAGCCGAGACGGGACTACTAGCACAGATACGCAGTATTTT. The rearrangement links TRBV7-9 to TRBJ2-3; TRBD2 matches at 7 bases. CDR1 SEHNR and CDR2 FQNEAQ come from the germline V gene (reference sequence). The CDR3 covers 16 residues. J was trimmed by 0 bases and V by 5 bases; bases with no gene match: 8. Looking up the rest from reference TRBV7-9 and TRBJ2-3 gives the full variable domain: DTGVSQNPRHKITKRGQNVTFRCDPISEHNRLYWYRQTLGQGPEFLTYFQNEAQLEKSRLLSDRFSAERPKGSFSTLEIQRTEQGDSAMYLCASSRDGTTSTDTQYFGPGTRLTVL.

This clonotype was seen at least ten times. The V gene is TRBV3-1, the J gene TRBJ2-5, with 8 nucleotides matching TRBD2. In germline, CDR1 is LGHDT, CDR2 YNNKEL (reference sequence). V trimming: 3 bases; J trimming: 7 bases; junction bases outside the gene matches: 10. The CDR3 spans 15 residues. The CDR3 region has the DNA TGTGCCAGCAGCCAGCCGGGACTAGGGTTCGGGACCCAGTACTTC. Translated: CASSQPGLGFGTQYF.

This clonotype came up many times. This chain connects TRBV2 to TRBJ1-5; D unresolved. This CDR3 contains 14 residues. V lost 4 bases to trimming and J lost 6 bases, with 13 bases between them. Germline V lookup: CDR1 SNHLY, CDR2 FYNNEI. The CDR3 region has the DNA TGTGCCAGCAGTGGTGAAGGGAACGGTCAGCCCCAGCATTTT. It codes for CASSGEGNGQPQHF.